One sample yielded the 8 T cell receptor beta chains listed below, sequenced in a study of T cell changes during pregnancy in multiple sclerosis. Here immunoSEQ multiplex PCR was the method, and the copy in TCRdb shows in-frame clones only, minus some. This repertoire shows about 53,000 clones, 80% to 95% found once; its top ten account for 0.5%. The sample consisted of CD4+ T cells from peripheral blood mononuclear cells, taken in the third trimester of pregnancy. The receptors stem from a female donor with multiple sclerosis, enrolled in a pregnancy study.

J is TRBJ1-1 and V is TRBV11-3, with no clear D. The V gene lost 5 bases and the J gene lost 0 bases, with 7 bases spanning the gap. The CDR3 has 13 residues. Germline values: CDR1 SGHNT, CDR2 YENEEA. CDR3 sequence: CASSMRLNTEAFF. The CDR3 nucleotides are TGTGCCAGCAGCATGCGCCTGAACACTGAAGCTTTCTTT.

The V gene is TRBV11-2, the J gene TRBJ2-1; 11 bases map to TRBD2. From germline, CDR1 is SGHAT and CDR2 FQNNGV. Unmatched junction bases numbered 6, after V lost 6 bases and J lost 2 bases. The CDR3 loop spans 16 amino acids. CDR3 coding DNA: TGTGCCAGCAGTTCCATTAGCGGGGGGGCCTACAATGAGCAGTTCTTC. It yields the protein CASSSISGGAYNEQFF.

This clone was counted a few times. The chain carries TRBV5-1 and TRBJ1-2, with 12 bases lining up with TRBD1. Germline V gives CDR1 SGHRS, CDR2 YFSETQ. The ends lost 3 bases at V and 2 bases at J; junction bases unmatched: 11. CDR3 length: 18 amino acids. The DNA of the CDR3 is TGCGCCAGCAGCTCGAAGATCGCCGGGACAGGGGGCAACTATGGCTACACCTTC. Its translation: CASSSKIAGTGGNYGYTF.

The CDR3 coding sequence is TGTGCCAGCAGCCCCCCGGCGGGCCAAGATACGCAGTATTTT. Amino acids: CASSPPAGQDTQYF. The rearrangement uses TRBV9 and TRBJ2-3; a possible D gene is TRBD2 (5 bases). Germline assignment: CDR1 SGDLS and CDR2 YYNGEE. The ends were cut back, 4 bases at V and 5 bases at J, with 14 bases in the middle. The CDR3 contains 14 residues. The complete variable domain, with remaining parts taken from reference TRBV9 and TRBJ2-3, reads DSGVTQTPKHLITATGQRVTLRCSPRSGDLSVYWYQQSLDQGLQFLIQYYNGEERAKGNILERFSAQQFPDLHSELNLSSLELGDSALYFCASSPPAGQDTQYFGPGTRLTVL.

This sequence joins TRBV5-1 and TRBJ2-3; TRBD1 agrees at 7 bases. Unmatched junction bases numbered 6, after V lost 4 bases and J lost 1 base. Looked up from germline, CDR1 is SGHRS and CDR2 is YFSETQ. The CDR3 consists of 15 residues. CDR3: CASSADRTRTDTQYF. The CDR3 nucleotides are TGCGCCAGCAGCGCGGACAGGACCCGCACAGATACGCAGTATTTT.

The chain joins TRBV7-9 to TRBJ1-5; unclear D gene. V was shortened by 5 bases and J by 5 bases, with 10 bases between the two germline ends. The CDR3 loop spans 13 amino acids. Looked up from germline, CDR1 is SEHNR and CDR2 is FQNEAQ (reference sequence). The CDR3 region has the DNA TGTGCCAGCAGCCTCGAGAGCGATCAGCCCCAGCATTTT. Translated: CASSLESDQPQHF.

The chain is built from TRBV5-1 and TRBJ2-3; 10 positions match TRBD2. After removal of 4 bases from V and 2 bases from J, the junction contained 7 bases not matched to a gene. Germline V gene data show CDR1 as SGHRS and CDR2 as YFSETQ. The CDR3 sequence is 16 residues long. CDR3 nucleotides: TGCGCCAGCAGCCCCTCCAGCGGGGGGGTCACAGATACGCAGTATTTT. This sequence encodes CASSPSSGGVTDTQYF. The full variable domain, with the rest looked up from reference TRBV5-1 and TRBJ2-3, is KAGVTQTPRYLIKTRGQQVTLSCSPISGHRSVSWYQQTPGQGLQFLFEYFSETQRNKGNFPGRFSGRQFSNSRSEMNVSTLELGDSALYLCASSPSSGGVTDTQYFGPGTRLTVL.

This chain links TRBV30 with TRBJ2-3; the match to TRBD2 covers 11 bases. This CDR3 is 14 amino acids long. V shed 3 bases, J shed 5 bases, and the junction held 4 bases outside the gene matches. Per germline, CDR1 GTSNPN and CDR2 SVGIG (reference sequence). The CDR3 here is CAWRTSGVIDTQYF. CDR3 in DNA: TGTGCCTGGAGGACTAGCGGGGTCATAGATACGCAGTATTTT.